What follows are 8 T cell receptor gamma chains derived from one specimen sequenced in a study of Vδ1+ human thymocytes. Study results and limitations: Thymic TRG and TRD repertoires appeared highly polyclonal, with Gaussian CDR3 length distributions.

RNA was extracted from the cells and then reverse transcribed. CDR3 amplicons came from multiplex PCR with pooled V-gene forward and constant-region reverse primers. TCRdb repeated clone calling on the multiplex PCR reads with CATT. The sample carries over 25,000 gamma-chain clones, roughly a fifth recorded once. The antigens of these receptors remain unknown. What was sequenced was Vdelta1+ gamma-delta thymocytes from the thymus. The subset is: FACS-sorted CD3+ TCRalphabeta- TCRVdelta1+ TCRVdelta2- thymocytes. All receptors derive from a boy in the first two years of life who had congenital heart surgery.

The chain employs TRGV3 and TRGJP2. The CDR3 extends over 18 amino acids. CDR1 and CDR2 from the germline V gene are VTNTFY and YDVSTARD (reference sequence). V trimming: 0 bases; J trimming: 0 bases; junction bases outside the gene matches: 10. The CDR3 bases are TGTGCCACCTGGGACAGGCCGAGGGTATATAGTAGTGATTGGATCAAGACGTTT. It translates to CATWDRPRVYSSDWIKTF.

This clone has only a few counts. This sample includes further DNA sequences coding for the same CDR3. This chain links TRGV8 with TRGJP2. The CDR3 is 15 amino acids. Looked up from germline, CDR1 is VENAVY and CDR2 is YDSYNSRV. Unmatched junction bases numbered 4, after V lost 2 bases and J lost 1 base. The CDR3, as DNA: TGTGCCACCTGGGATAAAGGTAGTAGTGATTGGATCAAGACGTTT. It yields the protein CATWDKGSSDWIKTF.

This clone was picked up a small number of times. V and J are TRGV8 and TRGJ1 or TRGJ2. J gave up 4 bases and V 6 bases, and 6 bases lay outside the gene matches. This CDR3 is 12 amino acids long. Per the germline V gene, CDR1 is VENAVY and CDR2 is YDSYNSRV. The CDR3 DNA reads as TGTGCCACCTGGCAAACCTATTATAAGAAACTCTTT. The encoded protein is CATWQTYYKKLF.

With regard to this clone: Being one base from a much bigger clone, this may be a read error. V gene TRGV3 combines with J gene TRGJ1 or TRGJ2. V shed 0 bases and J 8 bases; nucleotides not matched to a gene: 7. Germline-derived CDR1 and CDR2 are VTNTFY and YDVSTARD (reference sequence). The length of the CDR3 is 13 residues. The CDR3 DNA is TGTGCCACCTGGGACAGGCCGGGGCATAAGAAACTCTTT. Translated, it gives CATWDRPGHKKLF.

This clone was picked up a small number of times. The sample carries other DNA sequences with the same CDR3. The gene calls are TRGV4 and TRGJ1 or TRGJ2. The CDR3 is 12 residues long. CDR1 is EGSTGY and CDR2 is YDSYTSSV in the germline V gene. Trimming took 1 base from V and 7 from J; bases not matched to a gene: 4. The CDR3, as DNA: TGTGCCACCTGGGATGGATCCTATAAGAAACTCTTT. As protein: CATWDGSYKKLF.

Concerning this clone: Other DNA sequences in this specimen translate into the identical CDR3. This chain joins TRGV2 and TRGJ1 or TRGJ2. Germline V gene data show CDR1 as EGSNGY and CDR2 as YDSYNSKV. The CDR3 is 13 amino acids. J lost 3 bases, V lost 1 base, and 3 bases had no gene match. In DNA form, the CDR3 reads TGTGCCACCTGGGACGGTATTTATTATAAGAAACTCTTT. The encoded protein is CATWDGIYYKKLF.

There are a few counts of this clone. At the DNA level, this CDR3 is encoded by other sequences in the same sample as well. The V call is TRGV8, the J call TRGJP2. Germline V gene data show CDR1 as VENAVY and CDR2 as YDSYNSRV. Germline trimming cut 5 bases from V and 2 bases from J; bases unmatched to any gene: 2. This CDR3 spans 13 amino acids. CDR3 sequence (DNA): TGTGCCACCTGGGCGAGTAGTGATTGGATCAAGACGTTT. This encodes CATWASSDWIKTF.

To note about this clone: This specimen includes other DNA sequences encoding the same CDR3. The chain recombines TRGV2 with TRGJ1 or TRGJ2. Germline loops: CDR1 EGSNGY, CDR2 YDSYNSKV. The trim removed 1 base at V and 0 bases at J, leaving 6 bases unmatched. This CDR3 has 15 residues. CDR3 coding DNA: TGTGCCACCTGGGACGGTCCAAGGAATTATTATAAGAAACTCTTT. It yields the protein CATWDGPRNYYKKLF.